The present T cell receptor (beta chain) was sequenced within a study of blood T cell repertoires in COVID-19. CDR3 length: 13 amino acids. The V gene end was trimmed by 1 base and the J gene end by 8 bases; junction bases not matched to a gene: 4. The germline gives CDR1 MDHEN, CDR2 SYDVKM. Only one count was recorded for this clone. The sample holds other DNA sequences that translate to the same CDR3. TCRdb keeps only in-frame clones here, not all; method: immunoSEQ multiplex PCR. Of about 380,000 clones listed, approximately 90% are singletons. This chain uses TRBV28 with TRBJ1-2; 7 nucleotides match TRBD1. The sequence derives from a woman aged 18-30 years who had recovered from COVID-19. The source material was PBMCs or T cells enriched from blood (not recorded which). In DNA, the CDR3 is TGTGCCAGCAGTTTATTGAGGGGGCACGGCTACACCTTC. Translating gives CASSLLRGHGYTF.